A selection of T cell receptor beta chains follows, all from one sample in a study of blood T cell repertoires in COVID-19. The protocol was immunoSEQ multiplex PCR, while the TCRdb copy is restricted to in-frame clones and leaves out a portion. The sample consists of hundreds of thousands of clones, approximately 85% of them appearing once. Material for sequencing was PBMCs or T cells enriched from blood (not recorded which). The receptors derive from a woman aged 25 to 39 who had recovered from COVID-19. CDR3s include the opening cysteine and the closing phenylalanine or tryptophan. Fields, in order: clone size, D gene, V gene, J gene, CDR3 DNA, CDR3 protein. The D gene is left open where the match is weak. Clone size appears in some rows only: once, few, many, or a class for an expanded clone.

>-|-|TRBV11-2|TRBJ2-1
TGTGCCAGCAGCTTACCCCCCGTCCCGGAGCAGTTCTTC
CASSLPPVPEQFF
>-|TRBD1|TRBV30|TRBJ1-6
TGTGCCTGGAGTGTACCGAGGGGGCAATCACCCCTCCACTTT
CAWSVPRGQSPLHF
>-|-|TRBV5-1|TRBJ1-1
TGCGCCAGCAGCTGGCAGAACAGGGTTGGGAACACTGAAGCTTTCTTT
CASSWQNRVGNTEAFF
>-|-|TRBV19|TRBJ1-4
TGTGCCAGTCGACAGTTTCTTAATGAAAAACTGTTTTTT
CASRQFLNEKLFF
>-|-|TRBV12-5|TRBJ1-2
TGTGCTAGTGGTTTGGACGGAAGAGCGTATGGCTACACCTTC
CASGLDGRAYGYTF
>few|-|TRBV3-1/TRBV3-2|TRBJ1-2
TGTGCCAGCAGTACATCATCTGGGCTATATGGCTACACCTTC
CASSTSSGLYGYTF
>-|TRBD2|TRBV5-4|TRBJ2-5
TGTGCCAGCAGCTTGACTAGCGGGGGCCAAGAGACCCAGTACTTC
CASSLTSGGQETQYF
>-|-|TRBV27|TRBJ2-7
TGTGCCAGTTCAGGGATGCCCTTACTCGAGCAGTACTTC
CASSGMPLLEQYF
>-|-|TRBV5-1|TRBJ1-1
TGCGCCAGCAGCTTGGGTACCGGGAAAAACACTGAAGCTTTCTTT
CASSLGTGKNTEAFF
>-|-|TRBV4-1|TRBJ1-5
TGCGCCAGCAGCCAAGATAGGCGGGGGGTGAATCAGCCCCAGCATTTT
CASSQDRRGVNQPQHF
>-|-|TRBV11-3|TRBJ1-2
TGTGCCAGCAGCTTAGCTGGAACAGGCCTAGGTGGCTACACCTTC
CASSLAGTGLGGYTF
>once|-|TRBV24-1|TRBJ2-5
TGTGCCACCAGTGTGTCGACTAGTGAAACAGAGACCCAGTACTTC
CATSVSTSETETQYF
>-|TRBD1|TRBV6-5|TRBJ1-5
TGTGCCAGAAGAGGACAGGCAAATCAGCCCCAGCATTTT
CARRGQANQPQHF
>-|-|TRBV25-1|TRBJ2-1
TGTGCCAGCAGTGAAGTAGCGAGAAATGAGCAGTTCTTC
CASSEVARNEQFF
>once|TRBD1|TRBV29-1|TRBJ2-5
TGCAGCGCCGGCGGGACAGGGGGAGAGACCCAGTACTTC
CSAGGTGGETQYF
>-|-|TRBV5-4|TRBJ2-1
TGTGCCAGCAGCTTGGTCCCCTATGATGAGCAGTTCTTC
CASSLVPYDEQFF
>once|-|TRBV29-1|TRBJ1-1
TGCAGCGTTGAATCGATTCTAAACACTGAAGCTTTCTTT
CSVESILNTEAFF
>-|-|TRBV5-6|TRBJ1-6
TGTGCCAGCAGCTTATTCGGAGGAGGCTATAATTCACCCCTCCACTTT
CASSLFGGGYNSPLHF
>-|-|TRBV19|TRBJ1-1
TGTGCCAGTAGTATGTCAGGGGCCACTGAAGCTTTCTTT
CASSMSGATEAFF
>-|-|TRBV19|TRBJ1-1
TGTGCCAGTACCATCGGGGGGGCGAACACTGAAGCTTTCTTT
CASTIGGANTEAFF
>-|-|TRBV18|TRBJ1-4
TGTGCCAGCTCACCCCGACTCCTAGAGGCAGAAAAACTGTTTTTT
CASSPRLLEAEKLFF
>-|TRBD2|TRBV5-1|TRBJ2-3
TGCGCCAGCAGCCTTAACCCTATTAAAGCGGGAGGTGGGACAGATACGCAGTATTTT
CASSLNPIKAGGGTDTQYF
>-|TRBD2|TRBV11-3|TRBJ2-2
TGTGCCAGCAGCCCCTGGGGGGGGACGAACACCGGGGAGCTGTTTTTT
CASSPWGGTNTGELFF
>-|-|TRBV11-2|TRBJ2-3
TGTGCCAGCAGCCGATTTATCAGTTCGACAGGCGCAGATACGCAGTATTTT
CASSRFISSTGADTQYF
>-|TRBD2|TRBV4-1|TRBJ2-7
TGCGCCAGCAGCCAAGATCCGGGACTAGCACTCTACGAGCAGTACTTC
CASSQDPGLALYEQYF
>once|TRBD1|TRBV6-5|TRBJ1-1
TGTGCCATCAGCAGGGGGCGAGACACTGAAGCTTTCTTT
CAISRGRDTEAFF
>-|TRBD1|TRBV6-5|TRBJ1-2
TGTGCCAGCAGTCCCGACAGGGGCTTCGGCTACACCTTC
CASSPDRGFGYTF
>-|-|TRBV28|TRBJ1-4
TGTGCCAGCAGTTTGGGAGGTAGGAATGAAAAACTGTTTTTT
CASSLGGRNEKLFF
>-|-|TRBV7-3|TRBJ1-2
TGTGCCAGCAGCTTAAGCCCGGGAAACTATGGCTACACCTTC
CASSLSPGNYGYTF
>-|TRBD1|TRBV7-3|TRBJ2-5
TGTGCCAGCAGCCGCGGATCGACAGGGGGAGAGACCCAGTACTTC
CASSRGSTGGETQYF
>-|-|TRBV19|TRBJ2-3
TGTGCCAGTAGTCGCCAGCGGGTTACAAACACAGATACGCAGTATTTT
CASSRQRVTNTDTQYF
>-|-|TRBV29-1|TRBJ2-5
TGCAGCGCGAGAGACAAAGACCAAGAGACCCAGTACTTC
CSARDKDQETQYF
>-|-|TRBV5-5|TRBJ1-1
TGTGCCAGCAGCTTGGATCTGGGGGCTATTGAAGCTTTCTTT
CASSLDLGAIEAFF
>-|-|TRBV5-4|TRBJ2-4
TGTGCCAGCAGCTCGCAGCAGGGATTAGCCAAAAACATTCAGTACTTC
CASSSQQGLAKNIQYF
>-|-|TRBV7-6|TRBJ1-1
TGTGCCAGCAGCTTAGCAAGTGCCAGGGACACTGAAGCTTTCTTT
CASSLASARDTEAFF
>-|TRBD1|TRBV25-1|TRBJ1-2
TGTGCCAGCAGGGGGACAGTCTATGGCTACACCTTC
CASRGTVYGYTF
>-|TRBD1|TRBV5-1|TRBJ2-5
TGCGCCAGCAGCTTGGGTGGGTTACAGGGGAACCAAGAGACCCAGTACTTC
CASSLGGLQGNQETQYF